A selection of T cell receptor beta chains follows, all from one sample in a study of CD8 T cells in Susac syndrome. TCRdb ran MiXCR on the immunoSEQ multiplex PCR reads and lists one entry per CDR3 protein. The sample yields 120,000 to 150,000 distinct CDR3 sequences, roughly 94% seen once. Sequencing input: CD4+ T cells from PBMCs. The receptors originated from a human donor in good health. Both conserved end residues are part of each CDR3. Each record gives: J gene, clone size, V gene, CDR3 protein. A clone size is listed for some rows: how often the clone was seen (once, few, many), or a class if it is expanded.

j_call: TRBJ2-1
clone_size: -
v_call: TRBV2
cdr3_aa: CASTSLEGDPEQFF

j_call: TRBJ1-4
clone_size: -
v_call: TRBV29-1
cdr3_aa: CSVSRGVEKLFF

j_call: TRBJ2-5
clone_size: -
v_call: TRBV30
cdr3_aa: CAWTSLAGGETQYF

j_call: TRBJ2-3
clone_size: -
v_call: TRBV20-1
cdr3_aa: CSARDQRTDTQYF

j_call: TRBJ2-7
clone_size: -
v_call: TRBV2
cdr3_aa: CASSADAYEQYF

j_call: TRBJ2-7
clone_size: few
v_call: TRBV5-6
cdr3_aa: CASSLGGVYEQYF

j_call: TRBJ2-3
clone_size: -
v_call: TRBV2
cdr3_aa: CASSEMDTDTQYF

j_call: TRBJ2-2
clone_size: -
v_call: TRBV12-3/TRBV12-4
cdr3_aa: CASSFSGIGTGELFF

j_call: TRBJ1-1
clone_size: -
v_call: TRBV28
cdr3_aa: CASSPQGPGNTEAFF

j_call: TRBJ1-4
clone_size: -
v_call: TRBV27
cdr3_aa: CASSLLRTKLFF

j_call: TRBJ1-4
clone_size: once
v_call: TRBV4-1
cdr3_aa: CASSQGQPANEKLFF

j_call: TRBJ2-1
clone_size: -
v_call: TRBV2
cdr3_aa: CASSVTNEQFF

j_call: TRBJ2-7
clone_size: -
v_call: TRBV27
cdr3_aa: CASSLRRDSYEQYF

j_call: TRBJ1-1
clone_size: -
v_call: TRBV2
cdr3_aa: CASTWSTEAFF

j_call: TRBJ2-7
clone_size: -
v_call: TRBV12-3/TRBV12-4
cdr3_aa: CASSSGTNYEQYF

j_call: TRBJ2-2
clone_size: -
v_call: TRBV6-6
cdr3_aa: CASIRTGNTGELFF

j_call: TRBJ1-5
clone_size: -
v_call: TRBV9
cdr3_aa: CASSVGPGEPQHF

j_call: TRBJ2-7
clone_size: once
v_call: TRBV10-3
cdr3_aa: CAIRDPGQPSYEQYF

j_call: TRBJ2-2
clone_size: -
v_call: TRBV11-3
cdr3_aa: CASSPRVAGGTGELFF

j_call: TRBJ2-5
clone_size: -
v_call: TRBV9
cdr3_aa: CASSLSPRLAGETQYF